The 30 T cell receptor beta chains below were found in one sample sequenced in a study of CD8+ T cells in alopecia areata. Treatment specified: oral pan-JAK inhibitor, 5-10 mg twice daily. cDNA reverse transcribed from extracted RNA served as the sequencing template. Some clones are missing from TCRdb's copy, which holds only in-frame ones; the method was immunoSEQ multiplex PCR. The data contain roughly 100,000 clones, more than 75% of them singletons. The specimen comprised CD8+ T cells sorted from blood, sampled at approximately week 34, from a patient treated with tofacitinib. These receptor sequences come from a human donor with alopecia areata.

On this clone itself: Its ends do not fully match the called genes, so a read error is possible. J is TRBJ2-1 and V is TRBV5-6; the D gene is possibly TRBD1 (5 bases). CDR1 is SGHDT, CDR2 YYEEEE, per germline. This CDR3 spans 14 amino acids. The CDR3 DNA sequence: TGTACCAGCAGCTTGGGGCAGGGCTACAATGAGCAGTTCTTC. As protein: CTSSLGQGYNEQFF.

This chain uses TRBV20-1 with TRBJ1-1; D is unresolved. Germline CDR1 is DFQATT and CDR2 is SNEGSKA (reference sequence). CDR3 length: 11 amino acids. V was trimmed by 2 bases and J by 4 bases, leaving 5 bases between them. The CDR3 coding sequence is TGCAGTGCTAGACTTGGCACTGAAGCTTTCTTT. Encoded protein: CSARLGTEAFF.

V and J are TRBV13 and TRBJ2-1; 9 positions agree with TRBD1. This CDR3 comprises 18 residues. Trimming took 3 bases from V and 7 from J; bases not matched to a gene: 16. Germline V gene data show CDR1 as PRHDT and CDR2 as FYEKMQ (reference sequence). The CDR3 loop is CASSFRDRAHPAQNEQFF. Here the CDR3 DNA reads TGTGCCAGCAGCTTCCGGGACAGGGCCCACCCAGCGCAAAATGAGCAGTTCTTC. The variable domain in full, with the rest retrieved from reference TRBV13 and TRBJ2-1, is AAGVIQSPRHLIKEKRETATLKCYPIPRHDTVYWYQQGPGQDPQFLISFYEKMQSDKGSIPDRFSAQQFSDYHSELNMSSLELGDSALYFCASSFRDRAHPAQNEQFFGPGTRLTVL.

The V call is TRBV27, the J call TRBJ2-7; D is perhaps TRBD1 (5 bases). The germline V and J ends were trimmed by 5 bases and 3 bases, with 11 bases remaining between them. The CDR3 runs 13 residues. CDR1 MNHEY and CDR2 SMNVEV come from the germline V gene (reference sequence). The CDR3 DNA reads as TGTGCCAGCAGTCTGACTCAGGGCTACGAGCAGTACTTC. Residues: CASSLTQGYEQYF.

This clone has just one count. V gene TRBV6-1 combines with J gene TRBJ2-7; possible D gene TRBD1, 6 bases. Germline V gives CDR1 MNHNS, CDR2 SASEGT. The CDR3 is 13 amino acids. V lost 4 bases and J 3 bases, leaving 10 bases between the germline ends. CDR3 loop: CASSGTADYEQYF. CDR3 nucleotides: TGTGCCAGCAGTGGGACAGCTGACTACGAGCAGTACTTC.

V gene TRBV27 combines with J gene TRBJ2-5; no definite D call. The length of the CDR3 is 14 residues. The germline V gene has CDR1 MNHEY and CDR2 SMNVEV (reference sequence). V was trimmed by 0 bases and J by 5 bases, leaving 10 bases between them. CDR3 coding DNA: TGTGCCAGCAGTTTATCTTCCCCGCCTGAGACCCAGTACTTC. It specifies CASSLSSPPETQYF.

The chain recombines TRBV10-1 with TRBJ2-7; weak D call: TRBD2 (6 bases). With 6 bases removed from V and 0 bases from J, the gap between germline ends came to 12 bases. In germline, CDR1 is WNHNN, CDR2 SYGVQD (reference sequence). This CDR3 spans 14 amino acids. The CDR3 loop reads CASSRDLSSYEQYF. The CDR3 bases are TGCGCCAGCAGCCGGGACTTGAGCTCCTACGAGCAGTACTTC.

The V gene is TRBV6-4, the J gene TRBJ2-3; 15 bases map to TRBD2. The trim removed 2 bases at V and 6 bases at J, leaving 0 bases unmatched. The CDR3 contains 15 residues. CDR1 and CDR2 from the germline V gene are MRHNA and SNTAGT. The CDR3 DNA sequence: TGTGCCAGCAGTGACGGACTAGCGGGAGGGGATACGCAGTATTTT. Its translation is CASSDGLAGGDTQYF.

The rearrangement joins TRBV29-1 to TRBJ2-7; D gene unclear. This CDR3 has 12 residues. V dropped 5 bases and J dropped 7 bases, with 15 bases sitting between them. Germline V CDR1 and CDR2: SQVTM, ANQGSEA. The CDR3 DNA follows: TGCAGCGTTATTACGGGCCTGGGAGAGCAGTACTTC. It is translated as CSVITGLGEQYF.

This chain links TRBV7-9 with TRBJ1-1, with unresolved D. The germline V and J ends were trimmed by 4 bases and 11 bases, with 11 bases remaining between them. CDR3 length: 11 amino acids. Germline lookup yields CDR1 SEHNR and CDR2 FQNEAQ (reference sequence). For the CDR3, the DNA is TGTGCCAGCAGCTCCGGGTTCGGGGCTTTCTTT. Encoded protein: CASSSGFGAFF.

The chain employs TRBV19 and TRBJ2-7; perhaps TRBD1 as D (5 bases). V was cut by 2 bases and J by 5 bases, with 13 bases left in between. The CDR3 is 14 amino acids. Germline CDR1 LNHDA, CDR2 SQIVND (reference sequence). CDR3 sequence reads: CASSISYRFDEQYF. The CDR3 bases are TGTGCCAGTAGTATAAGTTACAGGTTCGACGAGCAGTACTTC.

This clone was recorded once. This chain joins TRBV6-7 and TRBJ2-2; D is tentatively TRBD1 or TRBD2 (5 bases each). TRBV6-7 is given ORF status, its function remaining uncertain. This CDR3 comprises 15 residues. V was trimmed by 7 bases and J by 4 bases, leaving 16 bases between them. Here the CDR3 reads CASTTEGSATGELFF. The CDR3 DNA follows: TGTGCCAGCACCACCGAGGGGTCGGCCACCGGGGAGCTGTTTTTT.

This clone has only a few counts. Other DNA sequences from this sample encode an identical CDR3 as well. The J gene is TRBJ2-1, the V gene TRBV27, with D hard to call. Germline values: CDR1 MNHEY, CDR2 SMNVEV (reference sequence). This CDR3 comprises 10 residues. Trimming shortened V by 6 bases and J by 7 bases, and 4 bases separated the two germline ends. This CDR3 is CASRGNEQFF. The CDR3 DNA reads TGTGCCAGCAGGGGTAATGAGCAGTTCTTC.

This sequence joins TRBV14 and TRBJ2-7, with D maybe TRBD2 (6 bases). V shed 8 bases and J shed 7 bases, with 15 bases lying between them. The germline gives CDR1 SGHDN, CDR2 FVKESK. There are 12 residues in the CDR3. CDR3 protein: CASGGNLWEQYF. The CDR3 DNA reads TGTGCCAGCGGCGGGAACCTCTGGGAGCAGTACTTC.

This clone was seen only once. Other DNA variants within this sample encode the same CDR3. The chain couples TRBV5-1 to TRBJ2-7, with TRBD1 identical over 8 bases. With V trimmed by 4 bases and J by 2 bases, 5 bases remained unmatched. CDR1 is SGHRS and CDR2 is YFSETQ in the germline V gene. The CDR3 runs to 14 residues. CDR3 sequence: CASSPGTGTYEQYF. The DNA for the CDR3 is TGCGCCAGCAGCCCAGGGACAGGAACCTACGAGCAGTACTTC.

The chain employs TRBV10-1 and TRBJ1-2; 7 nucleotides line up with TRBD1. The CDR3 is 13 residues long. Looked up from germline, CDR1 is WNHNN and CDR2 is SYGVQD (reference sequence). Trimming took 4 bases from V and 5 from J; bases not matched to a gene: 4. The CDR3 here is CASSGTGLYGYTF. The DNA for the CDR3 is TGCGCCAGCAGTGGGACAGGACTTTATGGCTACACCTTC.

This clone was observed a few times. The chain employs TRBV4-2 and TRBJ2-7; maybe TRBD2 (5 bases). The germline gives CDR1 LGHNA, CDR2 YNFKEQ. CDR3 length: 15 amino acids. The ends were cut back, 0 bases at V and 0 bases at J, with 9 bases in the middle. CDR3: CASSQDMGSSYEQYF. CDR3 sequence (DNA): TGTGCCAGCAGCCAAGATATGGGGAGCTCCTACGAGCAGTACTTC.

On this clone: At the DNA level, this CDR3 is encoded by other sequences in the same sample as well. The V call is TRBV5-6, the J call TRBJ2-7; D is undetermined. CDR1 and CDR2 (germline): SGHDT, YYEEEE. The CDR3 runs 14 residues. Trimming took off 2 bases at V and 1 base at J, with 10 bases between the two ends. The CDR3, as DNA: TGTGCCAGCAGCTTCGGGCTGGGTTCCTACGAGCAGTACTTC. As protein: CASSFGLGSYEQYF.

The table lists this clone with a count of one. The V gene is TRBV13, the J gene TRBJ2-3; D is possibly TRBD1 or TRBD2 (5 bases each). The CDR3 has 15 amino acids. V was pared by 5 bases and J by 4 bases, with 16 bases between. Germline V gives CDR1 PRHDT, CDR2 FYEKMQ (reference sequence). For the CDR3, the DNA is TGTGCCAGCAGCACCCGGGACGCCGACGCAGATACGCAGTATTTT. As protein: CASSTRDADADTQYF.

This clone appeared a single time. The chain has TRBV19 and TRBJ1-5; a possible D gene is TRBD1 (6 bases). CDR1 and CDR2 from the germline V gene are LNHDA and SQIVND (reference sequence). The V end was cut by 6 bases, the J end by 5 bases, with 11 bases between. This CDR3 spans 13 amino acids. The CDR3 DNA sequence: TGTGCCAGTAGGAGGGACACCTATCAGCCCCAGCATTTT. Translated, it gives CASRRDTYQPQHF.

This chain links TRBV30 with TRBJ2-1; D is unclear. V dropped 3 bases and J dropped 5 bases, with 8 bases sitting between them. In germline, CDR1 is GTSNPN, CDR2 SVGIG (reference sequence). The CDR3 contains 12 residues. CDR3 residues: CAWSSQNNEQFF. CDR3 DNA sequence: TGTGCCTGGAGCTCCCAAAACAATGAGCAGTTCTTC.

The J gene is TRBJ2-7, the V gene TRBV10-3; the D is unclear. CDR1 and CDR2 from the germline V gene are ENHRY and SYGVKD. CDR3 length: 14 residues. V dropped 2 bases and J dropped 3 bases, with 11 bases sitting between them. The CDR3 sequence is CAISEGCQHYEQYF. The CDR3 DNA is TGTGCCATCAGTGAGGGGTGTCAACACTACGAGCAGTACTTC.

The chain carries TRBV12-5 and TRBJ2-3, with D possibly TRBD2 on 7 matching bases. Trimming took 5 bases from V and 0 from J, leaving 15 bases between them. The CDR3 loop spans 16 amino acids. Germline V gene data show CDR1 as LGHNT and CDR2 as FRNRAP. CDR3 nucleotides: TGTGCTAGTGGTACGCGGGGGCACAATAGCACAGATACGCAGTATTTT. Amino acids: CASGTRGHNSTDTQYF. Full variable domain (remainder filled in from reference TRBV12-5 and TRBJ2-3): DARVTQTPRHKVTEMGQEVTMRCQPILGHNTVFWYRQTMMQGLELLAYFRNRAPLDDSGMPKDRFSAEMPDATLATLKIQPSEPRDSAVYFCASGTRGHNSTDTQYFGPGTRLTVL.

The gene calls are TRBV27 and TRBJ2-7; TRBD2 matches 11 bases. CDR1 and CDR2 (germline): MNHEY, SMNVEV (reference sequence). Unmatched junction bases numbered 1, after V lost 0 bases and J lost 0 bases. This CDR3 spans 16 amino acids. CDR3 DNA sequence: TGTGCCAGCAGTTTATCGACTAGCGGGGACTCCTACGAGCAGTACTTC. Amino acids: CASSLSTSGDSYEQYF.

The chain recombines TRBV27 with TRBJ1-1; no clear D. V lost 0 bases, J lost 4 bases, and 6 bases lay in between. This CDR3 spans 13 amino acids. Germline-derived CDR1 and CDR2 are MNHEY and SMNVEV (reference sequence). CDR3 in amino acids: CASSLSIGTEAFF. DNA for the CDR3: TGTGCCAGCAGTTTATCGATAGGCACTGAAGCTTTCTTT.

This clone turned up a few times. The junction does not match germline at one end; this may be a read error. The gene calls are TRBV4-1 and TRBJ1-5, with D unclear. The CDR3 consists of 15 residues. Germline lookup yields CDR1 MGHRA and CDR2 YSYEKL. The CDR3 region has the DNA TGTGCCAGCAGCCCGACGGCAGAAAGCAATCAGCCCCAGCATTTT. It specifies CASSPTAESNQPQHF.

Points on this clone: Other DNA sequences within the sample encode an identical CDR3. The chain has TRBV6-5 and TRBJ2-7; no firm D call. This CDR3 is 14 amino acids long. Germline-derived CDR1 and CDR2 are MNHEY and SVGAGI. Trimming stripped 0 bases from V and 2 bases from J, with 8 bases between. The CDR3 nucleotides are TGTGCCAGCAGTTACTCGTCTGGACCCTACGAGCAGTACTTC. Its translation is CASSYSSGPYEQYF.

The V gene is TRBV9, the J gene TRBJ1-1, with TRBD1 matching over 7 bases. Per the germline V gene, CDR1 is SGDLS and CDR2 is YYNGEE. The CDR3 length is 11 residues. J was trimmed by 7 bases and V by 7 bases; bases with no gene match: 4. In DNA, the CDR3 is TGTGCCAGCGGAGGGACAGATGAAGCTTTCTTT. It specifies CASGGTDEAFF.

The chain couples TRBV10-2 to TRBJ2-3; D not resolved. The CDR3 consists of 13 residues. With 4 bases removed from V and 2 bases from J, the gap between germline ends came to 7 bases. The germline CDR1 and CDR2 sequences are WSHSY and SAAADI. As DNA, the CDR3 is TGCGCCAGCAGTGGGCTTTCCACAGATACGCAGTATTTT. Translation gives CASSGLSTDTQYF.

CDR3 amino acids: CASRGGASYEQYF. CDR3 DNA: TGCGCCAGCAGGGGGGGCGCCTCCTACGAGCAGTACTTC. V usage is TRBV4-1 and J usage is TRBJ2-5, with D tentatively TRBD1 or TRBD2 (6 bases each). The J call could be wrong; TRBJ2-7 is a better fit for the DNA end. This CDR3 region has 13 residues. Germline V gene lookup returns CDR1 MGHRA and CDR2 YSYEKL.